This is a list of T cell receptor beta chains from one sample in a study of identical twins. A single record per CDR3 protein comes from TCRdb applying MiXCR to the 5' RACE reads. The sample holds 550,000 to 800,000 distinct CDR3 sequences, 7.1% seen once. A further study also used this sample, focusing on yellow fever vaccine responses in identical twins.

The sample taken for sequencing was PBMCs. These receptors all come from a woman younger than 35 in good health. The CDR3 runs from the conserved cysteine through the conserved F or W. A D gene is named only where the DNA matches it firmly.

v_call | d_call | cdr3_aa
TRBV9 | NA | CASSVRGLFSPLHF
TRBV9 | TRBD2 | CASSLHSGGATGELFF
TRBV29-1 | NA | CSVEASGRSVFF
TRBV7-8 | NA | CASSLVLGRNVKETQYF
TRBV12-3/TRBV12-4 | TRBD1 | CASSLRRDRVYNEQFF
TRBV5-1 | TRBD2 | CASSSPGLAGVGPHNEQFF
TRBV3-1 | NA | CASSRDYLGDNEQFF
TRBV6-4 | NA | CASSDTTGESPWVSNQPQHF
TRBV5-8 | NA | CASSLLTGGGNSPLHF
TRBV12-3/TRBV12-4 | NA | CASSLALTLARYNEQFF
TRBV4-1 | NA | CASSQVPVNTEAFF
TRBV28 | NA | CASSLSPVKSLLF
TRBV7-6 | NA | CASSLLDPGVSGELFF
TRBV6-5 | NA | CASSYAVDTDTQYF
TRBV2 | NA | CASFPTNYGYTF
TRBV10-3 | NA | CATRDPGTAVREQYF
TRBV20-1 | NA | CSASIGSNQPQHF
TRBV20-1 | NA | CSARDWQVFYEQFF
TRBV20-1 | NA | CSARGSKRNSPLHF
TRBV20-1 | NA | CSARYVGEQYF
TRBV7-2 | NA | CASSLSDSTDTRYF
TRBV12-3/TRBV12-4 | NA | CASSPWPTGGGYNEQFF
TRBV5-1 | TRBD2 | CASSPGGAHETQYF
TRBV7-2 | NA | CASSVDRGHGNTIYF
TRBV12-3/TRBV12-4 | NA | CASSLGGGGKLFF
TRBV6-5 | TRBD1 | CASSSLSTGSNQPQHF
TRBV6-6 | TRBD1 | CASSRRTGPEPFF
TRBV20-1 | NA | CSARDLGFTDTQYF
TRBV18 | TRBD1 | CASSPTGHNEQFF
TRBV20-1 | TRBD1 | CSAKTPPGQGPLETQYF
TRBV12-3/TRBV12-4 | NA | CASSLSTFRGQETQYF
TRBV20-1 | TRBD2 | CCARDLQREGLYEQYF
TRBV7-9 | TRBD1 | CASSSPFGQEMNTEAFF
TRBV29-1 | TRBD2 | CSVVLAGAINTQYF
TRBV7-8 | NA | CASSQEENTEAFF
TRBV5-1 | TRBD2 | CASTPMEVAGGPSTYEQYF
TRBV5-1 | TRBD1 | CASSRTTGDRYGYTF
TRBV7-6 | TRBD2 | CASSLAMKAGAGNEQFF
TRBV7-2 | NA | CASSLGAGLAGTEAFF
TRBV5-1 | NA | CASSLDFLAKNIQYF